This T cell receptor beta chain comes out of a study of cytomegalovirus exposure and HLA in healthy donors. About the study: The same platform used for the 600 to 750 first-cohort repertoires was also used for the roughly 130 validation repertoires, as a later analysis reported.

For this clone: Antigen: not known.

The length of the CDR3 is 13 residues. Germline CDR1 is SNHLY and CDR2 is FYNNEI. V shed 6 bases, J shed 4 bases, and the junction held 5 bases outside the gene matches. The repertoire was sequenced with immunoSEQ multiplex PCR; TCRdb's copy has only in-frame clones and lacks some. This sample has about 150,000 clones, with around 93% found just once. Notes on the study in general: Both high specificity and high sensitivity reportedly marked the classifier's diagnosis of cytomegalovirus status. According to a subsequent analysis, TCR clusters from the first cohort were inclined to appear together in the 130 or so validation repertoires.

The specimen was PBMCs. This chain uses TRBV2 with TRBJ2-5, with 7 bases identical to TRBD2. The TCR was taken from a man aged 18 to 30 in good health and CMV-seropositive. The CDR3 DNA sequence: TGTGCCAGCAGAGGGTCGGGGGGAGAGACCCAGTACTTC. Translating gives CASRGSGGETQYF.